One and the same sample provided the 20 T cell receptor beta chains below, sequenced in a study of blood T cell repertoires in COVID-19. Assay used: immunoSEQ multiplex PCR; TCRdb lists only in-frame clones, some missing. This sample yields 150,000 to 200,000 clones, of which 70% to 90% are seen a single time; more than 7.5% belongs to the top ten. The specimen sequenced was peripheral blood. These receptors all come from a man in his forties who had recovered from COVID-19.

J is TRBJ2-1 and V is TRBV28; 8 nucleotides agree with TRBD1. The ends lost 6 bases at V and 15 bases at J; junction bases unmatched: 7. Per the germline V gene, CDR1 is MDHEN and CDR2 is SYDVKM. CDR3 length: 11 residues. The CDR3 is CASSRGGQGFF. The CDR3 nucleotides are TGTGCCAGCAGCCGAGGCGGACAGGGGTTCTTC.

The V gene is TRBV7-9, the J gene TRBJ2-7; perhaps TRBD2 as D (5 bases). The CDR3 loop spans 15 amino acids. The ends were cut back, 4 bases at V and 7 bases at J, with 20 bases in the middle. CDR1 and CDR2 from the germline V gene are SEHNR and FQNEAQ (reference sequence). As DNA, the CDR3 is TGTGCCAGCAGCTCCCCTCGGATCCATCCGGGAGAGCAGTACTTC. Residues: CASSSPRIHPGEQYF. The whole variable domain, filled in from reference TRBV7-9 and TRBJ2-7, reads DTGVSQNPRHKITKRGQNVTFRCDPISEHNRLYWYRQTLGQGPEFLTYFQNEAQLEKSRLLSDRFSAERPKGSFSTLEIQRTEQGDSAMYLCASSSPRIHPGEQYFGPGTRLTVT.

The genes are TRBV30 and TRBJ2-2; 9 nucleotides line up with TRBD1. The CDR3 spans 17 residues. The germline CDR1 and CDR2 sequences are GTSNPN and SVGIG (reference sequence). Unmatched junction bases numbered 14, after V lost 5 bases and J lost 4 bases. CDR3 bases: TGTGCCTGGGCTCCGGGACAGGGCGTTTGGGTCACCGGGGAGCTGTTTTTT. Translating gives CAWAPGQGVWVTGELFF.

The table lists this clone with a few counts. This chain joins TRBV7-2 and TRBJ2-1; TRBD2 might be the D (6 bases). The CDR3 totals 13 residues. Trimming removed 1 base at V and 9 bases at J, with 10 bases between. Germline loops: CDR1 SGHTA, CDR2 FQGNSA. CDR3 DNA: TGTGCCAGCAGCTTAGTGGGGGGAGGTGAGCAGTTCTTC. It is translated as CASSLVGGGEQFF.

By sample share, this clone is large. The rearrangement uses TRBV5-4 and TRBJ2-7; a possible D gene is TRBD2 (6 bases). Trimming took off 0 bases at V and 0 bases at J, with 16 bases between the two ends. The CDR3 length is 17 residues. Germline V lookup: CDR1 SGHNT, CDR2 YYREEE (reference sequence). The CDR3 is CASSLDPHSSDSYEQYF. Written as DNA, the CDR3 is TGTGCCAGCAGCTTGGACCCCCATTCTAGCGACTCCTACGAGCAGTACTTC.

This chain joins TRBV3-1 (or the pseudogene TRBV3-2) and TRBJ1-3; no reliable D call. The CDR3 sequence is 17 residues long. CDR1 is LGHDT, CDR2 YNNKEL, per germline (reference sequence). Trimming cost V 0 bases and J 0 bases, with 12 bases left between them. This CDR3 is CASSQEIGGYSGNTIYF. CDR3 DNA sequence: TGTGCCAGCAGCCAAGAAATTGGAGGGTACTCTGGAAACACCATATATTTT.

The V and J genes are TRBV27 and TRBJ2-2; maybe TRBD2 (6 bases). V lost 3 bases, J lost 1 base, and 15 bases lay in between. CDR1 and CDR2 from the germline V gene are MNHEY and SMNVEV (reference sequence). This CDR3 has 17 amino acids. DNA of the CDR3: TGTGCCAGCAGTTTCTACTCCCGGGACTGGAACACCGGGGAGCTGTTTTTT. The encoded protein is CASSFYSRDWNTGELFF.

The chain carries TRBV5-6 and TRBJ2-3; 7 bases agree with TRBD1. Germline assignment: CDR1 SGHDT and CDR2 YYEEEE. V gave up 2 bases and J gave up 1 base; unmatched junction bases: 1. CDR3 length: 14 amino acids. The CDR3 loop reads CASSFGQGTDTQYF. In DNA form, the CDR3 reads TGTGCCAGCAGCTTTGGACAGGGCACAGATACGCAGTATTTT.

V is TRBV3-1 (or the pseudogene TRBV3-2) and J is TRBJ2-1; perhaps TRBD2 as D (5 bases). CDR1 is LGHDT, CDR2 YNNKEL, per germline (reference sequence). This CDR3 has 17 amino acids. V lost 0 bases, J lost 0 bases, and 12 bases lay in between. The CDR3 nucleotides read TGTGCCAGCAGCCAAGAAGAGGGAATCAACTCCTACAATGAGCAGTTCTTC. Amino acids: CASSQEEGINSYNEQFF.

This clone was detected once. The gene calls are TRBV6-2 or TRBV6-3 and TRBJ2-5; D not resolved. V gave up 6 bases and J gave up 4 bases, with 9 bases separating them. Germline CDR1 reads MNHEY; CDR2 reads SVGEGT. The CDR3 runs to 12 residues. CDR3 loop: CASSPLAETQYF. The DNA for the CDR3 is TGTGCCAGCAGCCCGCTGGCAGAGACCCAGTACTTC.

DNA of the CDR3: TGTGCCAGCAGTTGGACTAGCGGGATTAACAATGAGCAGTTCTTC. It encodes CASSWTSGINNEQFF. This chain joins TRBV7-2 and TRBJ2-1; 12 bases agree with TRBD2. The CDR3 covers 15 residues. Germline V CDR1 and CDR2: SGHTA, FQGNSA. V shed 6 bases, J shed 5 bases, and the junction held 5 bases outside the gene matches.

J is TRBJ2-7 and V is TRBV7-9; D perhaps matches TRBD2 (7 bases). The CDR3 consists of 14 residues. Germline V lookup: CDR1 SEHNR, CDR2 FQNEAQ (reference sequence). V lost 1 base and J 6 bases, leaving 13 bases between the germline ends. In DNA form, the CDR3 reads TGTGCCAGCAGCTTAGGGGGGGGGCCAAGCGAGCAGTACTTC. As protein: CASSLGGGPSEQYF.

This clone was observed a handful of times. A read error may account for a junction end that differs from germline. This chain connects TRBV12-3 or TRBV12-4 to TRBJ2-2; unclear D gene. The CDR3 sequence is 12 residues long. CDR3: CASSENAGELFF. The DNA for the CDR3 is TGTGCCAGCTCTGAGAACGCCGGGGAGCTGTTTTTT.

With regard to this clone: Other DNA variants within this sample encode the same CDR3. V gene TRBV6-5 combines with J gene TRBJ2-2; D gene unclear. Trimming cost V 0 bases and J 1 base, with 6 bases left between them. The CDR3 consists of 15 residues. CDR1 MNHEY and CDR2 SVGAGI come from the germline V gene. The CDR3 is CASSYSPRNTGELFF. CDR3 DNA: TGTGCCAGCAGTTACTCCCCCAGGAACACCGGGGAGCTGTTTTTT.

The V and J genes are TRBV5-1 and TRBJ2-1; 12 positions agree with TRBD2. CDR1 and CDR2 from the germline V gene are SGHRS and YFSETQ. V lost 4 bases and J lost 9; bases outside the gene matches: 11. CDR3 length equals 16 residues. DNA of the CDR3: TGCGCCAGCAGCCGATTCACGCTGACTAGCGGGGGTGAGCAGTTCTTC. Its translation: CASSRFTLTSGGEQFF.

CDR3 loop: CASSRIGGPGANVLTF. DNA of the CDR3: TGTGCCAGCAGTAGGATAGGAGGTCCTGGGGCCAACGTCCTGACTTTC. This sequence joins TRBV7-2 and TRBJ2-6; tentative D call: TRBD2 (5 bases). With 6 bases removed from V and 2 bases from J, the gap between germline ends came to 14 bases. From germline, CDR1 is SGHTA and CDR2 FQGNSA. This CDR3 is built from 16 residues.

The chain is built from TRBV3-1 (or the pseudogene TRBV3-2) and TRBJ2-3, with 12 bases fitting TRBD2. The CDR3 has 14 amino acids. Unmatched junction bases numbered 8, after V lost 9 bases and J lost 7 bases. Germline loops: CDR1 LGHDT, CDR2 YNNKEL (reference sequence). The DNA of the CDR3 is TGTGCCAGTCGATCCACTAGCGGGGGGCATACGCAGTATTTT. Its translation is CASRSTSGGHTQYF.

V gene TRBV11-3 combines with J gene TRBJ2-1; 12 bases are a match to TRBD2. Trimming took 5 bases from V and 8 from J; bases not matched to a gene: 7. The CDR3 is 15 residues long. Germline-derived CDR1 and CDR2 are SGHNT and YENEEA. DNA of the CDR3: TGTGCCAGCAGCCACGGACTAGCGGGACTCGATGAGCAGTTCTTC. It yields the protein CASSHGLAGLDEQFF. The full variable domain, in which reference TRBV11-3 and TRBJ2-1 provide the parts outside the CDR3, is EAGVVQSPRYKIIEKKQPVAFWCNPISGHNTLYWYLQNLGQGPELLIRYENEEAVDDSQLPKDRFSAERLKGVDSTLKIQPAELGDSAVYLCASSHGLAGLDEQFFGPGTRLTVL.

This chain uses TRBV27 with TRBJ1-2; a weak D match, TRBD1 (5 bases). The CDR3 contains 12 residues. Trimming took off 7 bases at V and 8 bases at J, with 14 bases between the two ends. Germline CDR1 and CDR2: MNHEY and SMNVEV (reference sequence). CDR3: CASMSGRGGYTF. In nucleotides, the CDR3 is TGTGCCAGCATGTCGGGGAGGGGCGGCTACACCTTC.

V gene TRBV7-2 combines with J gene TRBJ2-7, with D possibly matching TRBD1 (6 bases). This CDR3 region has 16 residues. Germline loops: CDR1 SGHTA, CDR2 FQGNSA. Between the trimmed V and J ends, which lost 3 bases and 0 bases, there was a span of 15 bases. CDR3 amino acids: CASSFDSRGSSYEQYF. The CDR3 nucleotides read TGTGCCAGCAGCTTCGATTCCAGGGGAAGCTCCTACGAGCAGTACTTC. Filled out from reference TRBV7-2 and TRBJ2-7, the complete variable domain reads GAGVSQSPSNKVTEKGKDVELRCDPISGHTALYWYRQSLGQGLEFLIYFQGNSAPDKSGLPSDRFSAERTGGSVSTLTIQRTQQEDSAVYLCASSFDSRGSSYEQYFGPGTRLTVT.